The 19 T cell receptor beta chains listed next were all sequenced from one sample in a study of PD-1 blockade in classical Hodgkin lymphoma. Libraries were prepared by immunoSEQ multiplex PCR; TCRdb keeps only in-frame clonotypes and omits some of them. In the table there are over 15,000 clones, around 80% of which are singletons. Relapses following autologous stem cell transplantation were seen in all patients, with brentuximab vedotin exposure varying. The specimen was peripheral blood mononuclear cells (PBMCs), collected before the second cycle of nivolumab. The receptors stem from a human donor with classical Hodgkin lymphoma.

The rearrangement uses TRBV28 and TRBJ1-5; the D is unclear. Between the trimmed V and J ends, which lost 3 bases and 0 bases, there was a span of 15 bases. The CDR3 extends over 17 amino acids. The germline CDR1 and CDR2 sequences are MDHEN and SYDVKM. Written as DNA, the CDR3 is TGTGCCAGCAGTTTCCGGGAGCTCCTTTATAGCAATCAGCCCCAGCATTTT. Its protein product is CASSFRELLYSNQPQHF. Drawing the rest from reference TRBV28 and TRBJ1-5, the complete variable domain is DVKVTQSSRYLVKRTGEKVFLECVQDMDHENMFWYRQDPGLGLRLIYFSYDVKMKEKGDIPEGYSVSREKKERFSLILESASTNQTSMYLCASSFRELLYSNQPQHFGDGTRLSIL.

The V gene is TRBV5-1, the J gene TRBJ1-2, with D maybe TRBD1 (6 bases). Germline assignment: CDR1 SGHRS and CDR2 YFSETQ. V lost 4 bases, J lost 5 bases, and 18 bases lay in between. This CDR3 has 15 residues. The CDR3 nucleotides read TGCGCCAGCAGCATCTACAGGGATGAGGCGTATGGCTACACCTTC. Translating it yields CASSIYRDEAYGYTF.

The gene calls are TRBV5-1 and TRBJ2-5, with 7 bases aligning to TRBD1. The V gene end was trimmed by 0 bases and the J gene end by 5 bases; junction bases not matched to a gene: 10. Germline assignment: CDR1 SGHRS and CDR2 YFSETQ. CDR3 length equals 16 residues. CDR3 bases: TGCGCCAGCAGCTTGGATTGGCAGGGGGTCGTGGAGACCCAGTACTTC. It specifies CASSLDWQGVVETQYF. Full variable domain (outside the CDR3, taken from reference TRBV5-1 and TRBJ2-5): KAGVTQTPRYLIKTRGQQVTLSCSPISGHRSVSWYQQTPGQGLQFLFEYFSETQRNKGNFPGRFSGRQFSNSRSEMNVSTLELGDSALYLCASSLDWQGVVETQYFGPGTRLLVL.

The chain employs TRBV6-1 and TRBJ2-3, with D maybe TRBD1 (5 bases). Trimming cost V 0 bases and J 2 bases, with 12 bases left between them. Germline V gene sequence: CDR1 MNHNS, CDR2 SASEGT. The CDR3 loop spans 16 amino acids. In nucleotides, the CDR3 is TGTGCCAGCAGTGAAGCGCTCAGGGCTAACACAGATACGCAGTATTTT. It is translated as CASSEALRANTDTQYF.

The sample holds one count of this clone. This sequence joins TRBV19 and TRBJ2-1, with 8 bases aligning to TRBD1. V was clipped by 6 bases and J by 9 bases; unmatched bases: 13. Germline V gives CDR1 LNHDA, CDR2 SQIVND (reference sequence). The CDR3 totals 15 residues. Here the CDR3 reads CASRTDRGTLGEQFF. The CDR3 bases are TGTGCCAGTAGAACCGACAGGGGCACCTTAGGTGAGCAGTTCTTC.

This sequence joins TRBV15 and TRBJ1-6; TRBD1 matches 8 bases. The CDR3 consists of 16 residues. Germline CDR1 LNHNV, CDR2 YYDKDF (reference sequence). The trim removed 2 bases at V and 5 bases at J, leaving 5 bases unmatched. CDR3 DNA sequence: TGTGCCACCAGCAGATCGCGGACAGGGAATAATTCACCCCTCCACTTT. Its protein is CATSRSRTGNNSPLHF.

The chain carries TRBV6-6 and TRBJ1-2; a weak D match, TRBD1 (6 bases). The CDR3 is 13 residues long. Looked up from germline, CDR1 is MNHNY and CDR2 is SVGAGI (reference sequence). V was shortened by 7 bases and J by 5 bases, with 14 bases between the two germline ends. This CDR3 reads CASTGQSAYGYTF. CDR3 nucleotides: TGTGCCAGCACTGGACAGTCCGCATATGGCTACACCTTC.

This chain uses TRBV7-9 with TRBJ2-1; D gene ambiguous. Per the germline V gene, CDR1 is SEHNR and CDR2 is FQNEAQ (reference sequence). Trimming removed 5 bases from V and 8 bases from J, with 19 bases in between. This CDR3 region has 15 residues. CDR3 sequence (DNA): TGTGCCAGCAGCCCCGTTGGGTACCATGGGTATGAGCAGTTCTTC. Its translation is CASSPVGYHGYEQFF.

The chain uses TRBV15 and TRBJ2-7; 16 bases map to TRBD2. The CDR3 runs to 19 residues. CDR1 LNHNV and CDR2 YYDKDF come from the germline V gene (reference sequence). The V and J ends lost 3 bases and 5 bases, in that order; junction bases with no gene match: 13. In DNA form, the CDR3 reads TGTGCCACCAGCAGGGCTCGAGGGACTAGCGGGAGGGCCTACAACGAGCAGTACTTC. Residues: CATSRARGTSGRAYNEQYF.

This clone was observed a handful of times. This sequence joins TRBV29-1 and TRBJ2-7, with TRBD2 matching 11 bases. The germline V gene encodes CDR1 SQVTM and CDR2 ANQGSEA. V lost 0 bases to trimming and J lost 1 base; unmatched junction nucleotides: 2. The CDR3 runs to 15 residues. CDR3 region: CSVEDGTSGSYEQYF. The CDR3 coding sequence is TGCAGCGTTGAAGATGGGACTAGCGGTTCCTACGAGCAGTACTTC.

The V and J genes are TRBV14 and TRBJ2-1, with 14 nucleotides matching TRBD2. J lost 3 bases, V lost 4 bases, and 8 bases had no gene match. Germline loops: CDR1 SGHDN, CDR2 FVKESK. The CDR3 is made up of 18 amino acids. Here the CDR3 reads CASSRRLAGGYLYNEQFF. The CDR3 nucleotides read TGTGCCAGCAGCCGCCGACTAGCGGGGGGGTATCTCTACAATGAGCAGTTCTTC.

The J gene is TRBJ1-3, the V gene TRBV6-1; TRBD1 agrees at 9 bases. There are 17 residues in the CDR3. Germline loops: CDR1 MNHNS, CDR2 SASEGT. With V trimmed by 4 bases and J by 4 bases, 11 bases remained unmatched. This chain's CDR3 is CASSAGTGPFMGNTIYF. For the CDR3, the DNA is TGTGCCAGCAGTGCCGGGACAGGGCCCTTCATGGGAAACACCATATATTTT.

This chain connects TRBV30 to TRBJ2-1, with D uncertain. There are 12 residues in the CDR3. Trimming shortened V by 2 bases and J by 5 bases, and 7 bases separated the two germline ends. The germline CDR1 and CDR2 sequences are GTSNPN and SVGIG (reference sequence). CDR3 region: CAWSPWDNEQFF. CDR3 coding DNA: TGTGCCTGGAGTCCTTGGGACAATGAGCAGTTCTTC.

This clone was seen just once. The chain links TRBV18 to TRBJ2-3; D is uncertain. CDR1 is KGHSH and CDR2 is LQKENI in the germline V gene. The CDR3 is 12 residues long. The V end lost 4 bases, the J end lost 1 base, and 3 bases lay between the germline ends. CDR3 nucleotide sequence: TGTGCCAGCTCACTCCGCACAGATACGCAGTATTTT. Its protein product is CASSLRTDTQYF.

This clone was found once. V usage is TRBV28 and J usage is TRBJ2-3, with 10 nucleotides matching TRBD2. V dropped 3 bases and J dropped 2; count of bases not matched to a gene: 5. Germline V gives CDR1 MDHEN, CDR2 SYDVKM. The CDR3 runs to 16 residues. Here the CDR3 reads CASSLLAGEATDTQYF. In DNA form, the CDR3 reads TGTGCCAGCAGTTTGCTAGCGGGAGAGGCCACAGATACGCAGTATTTT. The full variable domain, in which reference TRBV28 and TRBJ2-3 provide the parts outside the CDR3, is DVKVTQSSRYLVKRTGEKVFLECVQDMDHENMFWYRQDPGLGLRLIYFSYDVKMKEKGDIPEGYSVSREKKERFSLILESASTNQTSMYLCASSLLAGEATDTQYFGPGTRLTVL.

The genes are TRBV6-5 and TRBJ2-1, with D perhaps TRBD1 or TRBD2 (5 bases each). In germline, CDR1 is MNHEY, CDR2 SVGAGI. The CDR3 spans 16 residues. V dropped 0 bases and J dropped 8 bases, with 17 bases sitting between them. In DNA form, the CDR3 reads TGTGCCAGCAGTTACTCGAAGGGACCGCCTCGGGATGAGCAGTTCTTC. Protein: CASSYSKGPPRDEQFF.

The rearrangement uses TRBV6-6 and TRBJ2-2; a weak D match, TRBD2 (6 bases). Germline V CDR1 and CDR2: MNHNY, SVGAGI (reference sequence). The CDR3 totals 15 residues. V shed 7 bases and J shed 4 bases, with 16 bases lying between them. The CDR3 protein is CASINPGLITGELFF. CDR3 nucleotide sequence: TGTGCCAGCATTAATCCGGGACTCATCACCGGGGAGCTGTTTTTT.

A few counts support this clone. The J gene is TRBJ1-2, the V gene TRBV19; 9 positions match TRBD1. The J segment lost 2 bases and the V segment lost 7 bases, leaving 8 bases of the junction unmatched. CDR3 length equals 15 residues. Germline V lookup: CDR1 LNHDA, CDR2 SQIVND (reference sequence). The CDR3 is CASTIGTGTNYGYTF. DNA for the CDR3: TGTGCCAGTACTATTGGGACAGGGACAAACTATGGCTACACCTTC.

The chain employs TRBV7-9 and TRBJ2-7, with unresolved D. CDR3 size: 11 residues. CDR1 SEHNR and CDR2 FQNEAQ come from the germline V gene (reference sequence). V was shortened by 2 bases and J by 4 bases, with 3 bases between the two germline ends. The chain's CDR3 is CASSLSYEQYF. As DNA, the CDR3 is TGTGCCAGCAGCTTAAGTTACGAGCAGTACTTC.